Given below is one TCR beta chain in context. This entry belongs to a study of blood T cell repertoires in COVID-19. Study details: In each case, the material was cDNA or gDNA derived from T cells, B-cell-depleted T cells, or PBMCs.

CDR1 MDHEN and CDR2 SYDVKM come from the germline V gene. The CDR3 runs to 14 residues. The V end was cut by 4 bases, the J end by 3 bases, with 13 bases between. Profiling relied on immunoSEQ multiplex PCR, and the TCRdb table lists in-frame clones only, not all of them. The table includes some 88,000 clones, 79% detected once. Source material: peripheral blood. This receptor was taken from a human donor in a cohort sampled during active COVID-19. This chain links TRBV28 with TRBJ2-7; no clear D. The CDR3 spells CASSSKTQGYEQYF. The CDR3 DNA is TGTGCCAGCAGTTCCAAGACTCAAGGCTACGAGCAGTACTTC.